Listed below are T cell receptor beta chains from one sample, sequenced in a study of cytomegalovirus exposure and HLA in healthy donors. Produced via immunoSEQ multiplex PCR; TCRdb's table is partial and in-frame only. The sample records 60,000 to 80,000 clones, roughly 93% being singletons. Sequencing used PBMCs. These receptors were collected from a young woman in good health and CMV-seropositive. The CDR3 runs from the conserved cysteine through the conserved F or W. The D gene is left open where the match is weak. The size field is filled for only some rows; it gives once, few, many or a size class.

D gene	V gene	J gene	clone size	CDR3 DNA	CDR3 protein
NA	TRBV6-5	TRBJ1-2	once	TGTGCCAGCAGTTGGATCCGGGACACATATGGCTACACCTTC	CASSWIRDTYGYTF
NA	TRBV27	TRBJ1-5	NA	TGTGCCAGCAGACCCAGCCCAGGGGATAATCAGCCCCAGCATTTT	CASRPSPGDNQPQHF
NA	TRBV7-2	TRBJ1-2	NA	TGTGCCAGCAGCTTAGTCACTACAGGAACCTATGGCTACACCTTC	CASSLVTTGTYGYTF
NA	TRBV27	TRBJ1-6	NA	TGTGCCAGCAGTTTAACTGCCTATAATTCACCCCTCCACTTT	CASSLTAYNSPLHF
TRBD2	TRBV28	TRBJ2-1	NA	TGTGCCAGCAGTTTCTCATCTAGCGGGAGCTACAATGAGCAGTTCTTC	CASSFSSSGSYNEQFF
TRBD2	TRBV23-1	TRBJ2-2	NA	TGCGCCAGCAGTCAATACGAAACGGGACTAGCCTACACCGGGGAGCTGTTTTTT	CASSQYETGLAYTGELFF
TRBD1	TRBV27	TRBJ1-2	NA	TGTGCCAGCAGCCGGGACAGGACCGGTGGCTACACCTTC	CASSRDRTGGYTF
TRBD1	TRBV6-5	TRBJ1-1	NA	TGTGCCAGCAGTTACTCTAGGTCAGGGGGCCCTGAAGCTTTCTTT	CASSYSRSGGPEAFF
TRBD1	TRBV5-1	TRBJ2-7	NA	TGCGCCAGCAGCTTGGAGCGGGACAGGGCCTACGAGCAGTACTTC	CASSLERDRAYEQYF
TRBD1	TRBV6-1	TRBJ1-2	NA	TGTGCCAGCAGTGTCCCCAGGGGGCAGGGTGGCTACACCTTC	CASSVPRGQGGYTF
TRBD1	TRBV5-1	TRBJ1-4	NA	TGCGCCAGCAGCTTGACGGCCCAGGGGGCTACTAATGAAAAACTGTTTTTT	CASSLTAQGATNEKLFF
TRBD2	TRBV5-1	TRBJ2-1	NA	TGCGCCAGCACACCCGCGGGAGGGTCTTTGAATGAGCAGTTCTTC	CASTPAGGSLNEQFF
TRBD1	TRBV18	TRBJ2-2	NA	TGTGCCAGCTCACCGGGACCAGGGGGCGACACCGGGGAGCTGTTTTTT	CASSPGPGGDTGELFF
TRBD1	TRBV27	TRBJ2-3	once	TGTGCCAGCAGGGTGACGGACAGGAGAAACACAGATACGCAGTATTTT	CASRVTDRRNTDTQYF
TRBD1	TRBV2	TRBJ2-7	NA	TGTGCCAGCAGTGACCGACAGGGTTTAATAGAAGAGCAGTACTTC	CASSDRQGLIEEQYF
TRBD2	TRBV2	TRBJ2-1	NA	TGTGCCAGCAGCCCAACGGGACTAGTATCGGATGAGCAGTTCTTC	CASSPTGLVSDEQFF
NA	TRBV28	TRBJ1-6	once	TGTGCCAGCAGTTTTAACGGCCGGGAGAGCTCCTATAATTCACCCCTCCACTTT	CASSFNGRESSYNSPLHF
NA	TRBV7-2	TRBJ2-7	NA	TGTGCCAGCAGCTTAGGCAGGGCGGACTACGAGCAGTACTTC	CASSLGRADYEQYF
NA	TRBV9	TRBJ1-5	NA	TGTGCCAGCAGCGTAGCAGACGACGGGAAGCCCCAGCATTTT	CASSVADDGKPQHF
TRBD1	TRBV7-3	TRBJ2-7	NA	TGTGCCAACCCCGGGGACAGGGATTCCTACGAGCAGTACTTC	CANPGDRDSYEQYF
NA	TRBV7-8	TRBJ1-1	NA	TGTGCCAGCAGCAACAGGGACACCAGGATCCTAAACACTGAAGCTTTCTTT	CASSNRDTRILNTEAFF
TRBD2	TRBV29-1	TRBJ2-3	NA	TGCAGCGTCGTCCCGACTAGCGGGATTACAGATACGCAGTATTTT	CSVVPTSGITDTQYF
NA	TRBV6-1	TRBJ2-1	NA	TGTGCCAGCAGTGAATATGGCAGGGGAAATGAGCAGTTCTTC	CASSEYGRGNEQFF
NA	TRBV19	TRBJ1-4	NA	TGTGCCAGTACCAGGAGCGGGGTTCAAAATGAAAAACTGTTTTTT	CASTRSGVQNEKLFF
NA	TRBV6-1	TRBJ1-2	NA	TGTGCCAGCAGTGAAAACCACATACCAATCTATGGCTACACCTTC	CASSENHIPIYGYTF
TRBD1	TRBV28	TRBJ2-2	few	TGTGCCAGCAGTCGCGACAGGGGGTTCAACTCCGGGGAGCTGTTTTTT	CASSRDRGFNSGELFF
NA	TRBV30	TRBJ2-7	NA	TGTGCCTGGAGTGTTGAGGGGGTGGGGGTCCTCTCCTACGAGCAGTACTTC	CAWSVEGVGVLSYEQYF
NA	TRBV6-6	TRBJ1-2	NA	TGTGCCAGCACCTTAAGTTACGGGAATAACTATGGCTACACCTTC	CASTLSYGNNYGYTF
TRBD2	TRBV19	TRBJ2-6	NA	TGTGCCAGTAGTATCGGTATTAGCGGGAGGAGTGGGGCCAACGTCCTGACTTTC	CASSIGISGRSGANVLTF
TRBD2	TRBV5-1	TRBJ2-3	NA	TGCGCCAGCAGCTTGGCTCTAGCGGCTCGCACAGATACGCAGTATTTT	CASSLALAARTDTQYF
NA	TRBV6-1	TRBJ1-5	NA	TGTGCCAGCAGTGGTGATCGGGTTAGCAATCAGCCCCAGCATTTT	CASSGDRVSNQPQHF
NA	TRBV12-5	TRBJ2-7	once	TGTGCTAGTGGTTTGTTGCGGGAAGACTACGAGCAGTACTTC	CASGLLREDYEQYF
TRBD1	TRBV19	TRBJ2-5	NA	TGTGCCAGTAGCCTTGGACAGGCACAAGAGACCCAGTACTTC	CASSLGQAQETQYF
TRBD2	TRBV28	TRBJ2-1	NA	TGTGCCAGCAGTTCCGAGCGGGAGATTGAGGACTGGGAGTTCTTC	CASSSEREIEDWEFF
NA	TRBV18	TRBJ1-1	once	TGTGCCAGCTCACCGACGAGGGAGAACACTGAAGCTTTCTTT	CASSPTRENTEAFF
NA	TRBV6-4	TRBJ2-1	NA	TGTGCCAGCAGTGACTCTAGCGGCTCCTACAATGAGCAGTTCTTC	CASSDSSGSYNEQFF
TRBD1	TRBV11-2	TRBJ2-7	once	TGTGCCAGCAGCACCAACAGGGGGCGGGACCGGGAGAAGCCTTACGAGCAGTACTTC	CASSTNRGRDREKPYEQYF
TRBD1	TRBV2	TRBJ2-7	NA	TGTGCCAGCAGTGCTCTACAGGGGACGGAGCAGTACTTC	CASSALQGTEQYF
TRBD1	TRBV5-1	TRBJ2-3	NA	TGCGCCAGCAGCTTGGCCCCCCAGGACAGGGTCGGAGATACGCAGTATTTT	CASSLAPQDRVGDTQYF
TRBD2	TRBV30	TRBJ2-2	NA	TGTGCCTGGAGTGCCCGAGGGGGACTAGCTAGAAACACCGGGGAGCTGTTTTTT	CAWSARGGLARNTGELFF
TRBD1	TRBV20-1	TRBJ1-2	NA	TGCAGTGCTAGATGGGGACAGGGCTACACCTTC	CSARWGQGYTF
NA	TRBV28	TRBJ1-5	NA	TGTGCCAGCAGTCTTTTTGGGGCTAGCAATCAGCCCCAGCATTTT	CASSLFGASNQPQHF
NA	TRBV19	TRBJ1-1	NA	TGTGCCAGTAGTATAGCCGAAGGGGCTAGCACTGAAGCTTTCTTT	CASSIAEGASTEAFF
TRBD1	TRBV28	TRBJ2-4	NA	TGTGCCAGCATCGCGGACAGGGAAGTCAAAAACATTCAGTACTTC	CASIADREVKNIQYF
NA	TRBV6-6	TRBJ1-6	NA	TGTGCCAGCAGTTACGACCCTCAGGTGGCAGCCTGGTCCCTCCACTTT	CASSYDPQVAAWSLHF
TRBD1	TRBV7-2	TRBJ1-1	NA	TGTGCCAGCAGCCCGACAGGGGGTCGAGCTTTCTTT	CASSPTGGRAFF
NA	TRBV5-1	TRBJ2-4	NA	TGCGCCAGCAGCTTTGACAGAGACGGGGCCAAAAACATTCAGTACTTC	CASSFDRDGAKNIQYF